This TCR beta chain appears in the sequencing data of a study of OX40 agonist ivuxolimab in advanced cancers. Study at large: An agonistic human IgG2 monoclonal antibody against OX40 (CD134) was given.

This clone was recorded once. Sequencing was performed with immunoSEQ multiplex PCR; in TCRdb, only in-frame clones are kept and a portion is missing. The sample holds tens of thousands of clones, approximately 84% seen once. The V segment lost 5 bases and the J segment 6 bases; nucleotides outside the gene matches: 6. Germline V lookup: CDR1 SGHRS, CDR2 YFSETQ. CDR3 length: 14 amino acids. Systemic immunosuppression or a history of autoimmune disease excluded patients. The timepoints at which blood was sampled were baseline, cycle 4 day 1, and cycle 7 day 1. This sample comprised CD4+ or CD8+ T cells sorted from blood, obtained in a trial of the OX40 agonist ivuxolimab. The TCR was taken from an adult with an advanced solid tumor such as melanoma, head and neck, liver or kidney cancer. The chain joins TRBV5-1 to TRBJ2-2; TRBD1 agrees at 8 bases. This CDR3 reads CASRGQGASGELFF. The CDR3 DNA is TGCGCCAGCAGGGGCCAGGGGGCTTCCGGGGAGCTGTTTTTT.